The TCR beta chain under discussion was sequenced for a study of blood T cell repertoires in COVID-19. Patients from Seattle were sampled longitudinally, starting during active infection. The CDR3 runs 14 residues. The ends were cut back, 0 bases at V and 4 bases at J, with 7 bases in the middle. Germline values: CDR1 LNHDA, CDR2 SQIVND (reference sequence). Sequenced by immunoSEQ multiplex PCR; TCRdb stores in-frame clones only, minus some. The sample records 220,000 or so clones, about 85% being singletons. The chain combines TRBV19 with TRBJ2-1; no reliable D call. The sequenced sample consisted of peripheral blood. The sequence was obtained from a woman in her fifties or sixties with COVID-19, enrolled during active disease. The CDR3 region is CASSIEKRYNEQFF. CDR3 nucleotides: TGTGCCAGTAGTATAGAGAAGCGTTACAATGAGCAGTTCTTC.